The clone carrying this T cell receptor (beta chain) was observed at least ten times. Its antigen remains unidentified. Trimming took 8 bases from V and 10 from J, leaving 17 bases between them. This CDR3 contains 12 residues. Germline V gene lookup returns CDR1 MDHEN and CDR2 SYDVKM. Time point denoted: persistent/refractory GD, antithyroid drugs over 5 years with positive TRAb. Researchers made the TCR library from RNA that was extracted from PBMCs. The authors drew patients from an endocrinology department in Xi'an, China. Combining iRepertoire HTBI primers with Arm-PCR of CDR3 regions, the authors built TCR beta libraries. TCRdb fed the multiplex PCR reads into MiXCR, producing one record per CDR3 protein. The data contain 400,000 to 500,000 distinct CDR3 sequences, roughly a fifth of them seen just once; the ten biggest clones take up over 11%. The source of the sample is a study of regulatory T cells in long-lasting Graves disease. Study-level points and caveats: Favored gene segments in persistent disease were TRBV28, TRBJ1-2 and TRBJ2-5. Patients with persistent Graves' had lower TCR diversity than newly diagnosed patients.

The source of this sequence is a female donor with Graves disease. The sequenced sample was peripheral blood mononuclear cells (PBMCs), obtained when the disease was refractory, from a patient treated with antithyroid drugs. The J gene is TRBJ1-1, the V gene TRBV28; D unclear. CDR3 bases: TGTGCCAGCGTCGGAACTACAACCGGAGCTTTCTTT. Protein sequence: CASVGTTTGAFF. Variable domain in full (rest from reference TRBV28 and TRBJ1-1): DVKVTQSSRYLVKRTGEKVFLECVQDMDHENMFWYRQDPGLGLRLIYFSYDVKMKEKGDIPEGYSVSREKKERFSLILESASTNQTSMYLCASVGTTTGAFFGQGTRLTVV.